Presented here are 13 T cell receptor beta chains from one specimen sequenced in a study of cytomegalovirus exposure and HLA in healthy donors. The assay was immunoSEQ multiplex PCR, and TCRdb's table has in-frame clones only and misses some. The table lists about 130,000 clones, over 90% of them singletons. Sequencing input: PBMCs. All receptors come from a young woman in good health and CMV-seronegative.

The genes are TRBV28 and TRBJ1-5, with 9 bases identical to TRBD1. This CDR3 region has 17 residues. Trimming at V came to 5 bases and at J to 2 bases, leaving 10 bases not matched to a gene. The V gene's germline CDR1 is MDHEN and CDR2 SYDVKM. The CDR3 sequence is CASSDTGGAFGNQPQHF. The CDR3 nucleotides read TGTGCCAGCAGTGACACAGGGGGCGCATTTGGCAATCAGCCCCAGCATTTT.

The CDR3 DNA sequence: TGTGCCAGCAGTGGGACGACAGGGCCAACCCCCATAACAGATACGCAGTATTTT. It is translated as CASSGTTGPTPITDTQYF. The genes are TRBV25-1 and TRBJ2-3, with 7 bases identical to TRBD1. The CDR3 spans 18 residues. The germline V gene has CDR1 MGHDK and CDR2 SYGVNS. V gave up 4 bases and J gave up 3 bases; unmatched junction bases: 16.

The chain joins TRBV2 to TRBJ1-1; no firm D call. The CDR3 is 15 amino acids. The V gene lost 3 bases and the J gene lost 1 base, with 12 bases spanning the gap. Looked up from germline, CDR1 is SNHLY and CDR2 is FYNNEI. DNA of the CDR3: TGTGCCAGCAGTGAGACTCGAGGGTCGAACACTGAAGCTTTCTTT. Translated: CASSETRGSNTEAFF.

CDR3 residues: CASSVTQGRDGYTF. The CDR3 nucleotides read TGTGCCAGCAGCGTCACCCAGGGTCGAGATGGCTACACCTTC. This chain joins TRBV9 and TRBJ1-2, with D perhaps TRBD1 (5 bases). Germline values: CDR1 SGDLS, CDR2 YYNGEE. V gave up 2 bases and J gave up 6 bases, with 14 bases separating them. The CDR3 length is 14 residues.

The chain uses TRBV6-1 and TRBJ2-1, with 8 positions matching TRBD1. The V segment lost 2 bases and the J segment 7 bases; nucleotides outside the gene matches: 4. The CDR3 contains 14 residues. Germline-derived CDR1 and CDR2 are MNHNS and SASEGT. The CDR3 sequence is CASSEPQGANEQFF. In DNA form, the CDR3 reads TGTGCCAGCAGTGAACCTCAGGGGGCAAATGAGCAGTTCTTC.

This sequence joins TRBV7-9 and TRBJ2-7; possibly TRBD1 for D (6 bases). CDR3 length: 16 amino acids. V was trimmed by 4 bases and J by 0 bases, leaving 16 bases between them. Germline assignment: CDR1 SEHNR and CDR2 FQNEAQ (reference sequence). CDR3 nucleotides: TGTGCCAGCAGCTCTCGGGACACCCTATTCTCCTACGAGCAGTACTTC. The encoded protein is CASSSRDTLFSYEQYF.

The rearrangement links TRBV5-5 to TRBJ2-1, with D possibly being TRBD2 (6 bases). Germline assignment: CDR1 SGHKS and CDR2 YYEKEE (reference sequence). This CDR3 region has 13 residues. The V and J ends lost 0 bases and 6 bases respectively, with 7 bases between them. CDR3 sequence: CASSLGLGNEQFF. CDR3 coding DNA: TGTGCCAGCAGCTTGGGACTAGGCAATGAGCAGTTCTTC.

The chain joins TRBV28 to TRBJ2-7, with no clear D. Germline values: CDR1 MDHEN, CDR2 SYDVKM. The length of the CDR3 is 12 residues. V was pared by 4 bases and J by 2 bases, with 6 bases between. CDR3 nucleotide sequence: TGTGCCAGCAGTTCTTCTCCCTACGAGCAGTACTTC. Its translation is CASSSSPYEQYF.

The J gene is TRBJ1-2, the V gene TRBV18, with a weak D call TRBD1 (6 bases). CDR1 is KGHSH and CDR2 is LQKENI in the germline V gene. Between the trimmed V and J ends, which lost 8 bases and 2 bases, there was a span of 15 bases. The CDR3 is made up of 14 amino acids. The CDR3 region is CASTFLQGNYGYTF. The CDR3 coding sequence is TGTGCCAGCACCTTCCTTCAGGGGAACTATGGCTACACCTTC.

The genes are TRBV4-1 and TRBJ2-7, with D possibly being TRBD2 (5 bases). Germline values: CDR1 MGHRA, CDR2 YSYEKL. The V gene lost 1 base and the J gene lost 0 bases, with 10 bases spanning the gap. The CDR3 spans 15 residues. The CDR3 DNA follows: TGCGCCAGCAGCCAAGGATATGGGAGCTCCTACGAGCAGTACTTC. Its protein product is CASSQGYGSSYEQYF.

V gene TRBV27 combines with J gene TRBJ2-3; 7 positions match TRBD1. The CDR3 is 15 amino acids. J was trimmed by 1 base and V by 6 bases; bases with no gene match: 7. Germline V CDR1 and CDR2: MNHEY, SMNVEV (reference sequence). The DNA for the CDR3 is TGTGCCAGCAGCTCAAGAGACAGGGGCACAGATACGCAGTATTTT. This encodes CASSSRDRGTDTQYF.

V is TRBV19 and J is TRBJ1-2; tentatively, D is TRBD1 (6 bases). The V end lost 5 bases, the J end lost 6 bases, and 19 bases lay between the germline ends. The CDR3 runs 15 residues. Germline V gives CDR1 LNHDA, CDR2 SQIVND (reference sequence). The CDR3 bases are TGTGCCAGTAGTCCGTGGACAGACGTTAGGGATGGCTACACCTTC. Its translation: CASSPWTDVRDGYTF.

The J gene is TRBJ2-1, the V gene TRBV9; no reliable D call. Germline CDR1 reads SGDLS; CDR2 reads YYNGEE. This CDR3 has 12 amino acids. The V gene lost 0 bases and the J gene lost 8 bases, with 6 bases spanning the gap. CDR3 protein: CASSVVEYEQFF. The CDR3 nucleotides read TGTGCCAGCAGCGTAGTGGAGTATGAGCAGTTCTTC. Full variable domain (rest looked up from reference TRBV9 and TRBJ2-1): DSGVTQTPKHLITATGQRVTLRCSPRSGDLSVYWYQQSLDQGLQFLIQYYNGEERAKGNILERFSAQQFPDLHSELNLSSLELGDSALYFCASSVVEYEQFFGPGTRLTVL.